The present entry profiles one T cell receptor (beta chain) with its context. This entry is derived from a study of cytomegalovirus exposure and HLA in healthy donors. The CDR3 is made up of 13 amino acids. Germline V CDR1 and CDR2: MNHEY, SMNVEV (reference sequence). Losses at the gene ends were 6 bases for V and 6 bases for J; bases not matched to a gene: 4. PCR was performed using 60 Vbeta and 13 Jbeta primers. Measured with immunoSEQ multiplex PCR; TCRdb has only the in-frame clones, and not every one. The sample has approximately 140,000 clones, approximately 83% seen once; the top ten hold about 2.3%.

The chain joins TRBV27 to TRBJ2-1, with 8 bases fitting TRBD2. Sample: PBMCs. The sequence was collected from a male donor in good health and CMV-seronegative. CDR3 bases: TGTGCCAGCAGCCGCAGCGGGAGCAATGAGCAGTTCTTC. Protein product: CASSRSGSNEQFF.